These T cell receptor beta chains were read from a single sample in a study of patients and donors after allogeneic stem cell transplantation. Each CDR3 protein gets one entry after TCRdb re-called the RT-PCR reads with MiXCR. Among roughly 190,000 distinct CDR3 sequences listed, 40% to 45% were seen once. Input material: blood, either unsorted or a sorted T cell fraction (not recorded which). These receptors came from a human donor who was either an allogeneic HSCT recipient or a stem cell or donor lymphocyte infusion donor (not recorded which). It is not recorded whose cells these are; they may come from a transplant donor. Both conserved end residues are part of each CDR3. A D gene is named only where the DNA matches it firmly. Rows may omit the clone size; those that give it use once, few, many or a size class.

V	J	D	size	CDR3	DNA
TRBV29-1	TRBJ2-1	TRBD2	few	CSVVVAGNNEQFF	TGCAGCGTTGTGGTAGCGGGAAACAATGAGCAGTTCTTC
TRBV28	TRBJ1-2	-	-	CASSLWGGRGNYGYTF	TGTGCCAGCAGTTTATGGGGCGGTCGGGGCAACTATGGCTACACCTTC
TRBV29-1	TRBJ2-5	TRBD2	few	CSARTSGQETQYF	TGCAGCGCAAGGACTAGCGGTCAAGAGACCCAGTACTTC
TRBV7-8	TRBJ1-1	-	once	CASSPRETNTEAFF	TGTGCCAGCAGCCCCAGGGAGACAAACACTGAAGCTTTCTTT
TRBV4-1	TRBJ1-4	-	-	CASSHAGPRASATNEKLFF	TGCGCCAGCAGCCATGCGGGGCCTCGGGCGTCCGCAACTAATGAAAAACTGTTTTTT
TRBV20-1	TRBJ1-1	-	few	CSVIQGTTEAFF	TGCAGTGTTATTCAGGGGACCACTGAAGCTTTCTTT
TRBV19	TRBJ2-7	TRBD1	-	CASADRLTYEQYF	TGTGCCAGTGCGGACAGGTTAACCTACGAGCAGTACTTC
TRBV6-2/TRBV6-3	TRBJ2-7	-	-	CASSYPNYEQYF	TGTGCCAGCAGTTACCCGAATTACGAGCAGTACTTC
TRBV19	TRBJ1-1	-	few	CASSTDRPGNTEAFF	TGTGCCAGTAGTACCGACAGGCCTGGGAACACTGAAGCTTTCTTT
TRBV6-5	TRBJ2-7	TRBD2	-	CASSAGVGNEQYF	TGTGCCAGCAGCGCGGGAGTGGGCAACGAGCAGTACTTC
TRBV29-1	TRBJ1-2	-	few	CNRVPRGISYGYTF	TGCAACCGGGTCCCCCGAGGGATAAGTTATGGCTACACCTTC
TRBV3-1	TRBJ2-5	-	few	CASSPRNIETQYF	TGTGCCAGCAGCCCTCGGAATATAGAGACCCAGTACTTC
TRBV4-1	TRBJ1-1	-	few	CASSQVIGMTIMNTEAFF	TGCGCCAGCAGCCAAGTGATAGGGATGACTATTATGAACACTGAAGCTTTCTTT
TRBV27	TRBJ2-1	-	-	CASSLTSRINEQFF	TGTGCCAGCAGTTTAACTAGCCGAATCAATGAGCAGTTCTTC
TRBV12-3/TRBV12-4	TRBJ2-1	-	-	CASSFGSIRGQFF	TGTGCCAGCAGTTTCGGCTCCATTAGGGGGCAGTTCTTC
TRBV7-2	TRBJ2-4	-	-	CASSARTDTKNIQYF	TGTGCCAGCAGCGCCCGGACAGACACCAAAAACATTCAGTACTTC
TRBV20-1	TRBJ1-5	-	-	CSAIPPKNGGQPQHF	TGCAGTGCCATTCCCCCCAAGAATGGGGGGCAGCCCCAGCATTTT
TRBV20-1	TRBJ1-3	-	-	CSAEQHSGNTIYF	TGCAGTGCGGAACAGCACTCTGGAAACACCATATATTTT
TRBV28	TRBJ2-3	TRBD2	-	CASSSMGLAGADTQYF	TGTGCCAGCAGTTCGATGGGACTAGCGGGCGCAGATACGCAGTATTTT
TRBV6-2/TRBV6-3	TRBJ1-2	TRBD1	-	CASRSHRDRVAYGYTF	TGTGCCAGCAGGAGTCACCGGGACAGGGTAGCCTATGGCTACACCTTC
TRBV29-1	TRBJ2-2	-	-	CSVGYHSGFWELFF	TGCAGCGTTGGATACCACTCCGGGTTCTGGGAGCTGTTTTTT
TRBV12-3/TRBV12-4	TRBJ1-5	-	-	CASSSRVSNQPQHF	TGTGCCAGCAGTTCCAGGGTTAGCAATCAGCCCCAGCATTTT
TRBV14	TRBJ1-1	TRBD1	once	CASSENAGRTGMNTEAFF	TGTGCCAGCAGCGAAAATGCGGGCCGGACAGGAATGAACACTGAAGCTTTCTTT
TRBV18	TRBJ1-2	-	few	CASSPGRNYGYTF	TGTGCCAGCTCACCGGGCAGGAACTATGGCTACACCTTC
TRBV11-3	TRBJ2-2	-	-	CASSLAGVSGELFF	TGTGCCAGCAGCTTAGCAGGGGTGAGCGGGGAGCTGTTTTTT
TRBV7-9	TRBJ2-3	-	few	CASSGSGSFSTDTQYF	TGTGCCAGCAGCGGTAGCGGTTCCTTTAGCACAGATACGCAGTATTTT
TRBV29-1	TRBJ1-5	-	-	CSVEVGGSGNQPQHF	TGCAGCGTTGAAGTGGGGGGCTCTGGCAATCAGCCCCAGCATTTT
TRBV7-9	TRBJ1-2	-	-	CASSFGTTGQGYTF	TGTGCCAGCAGCTTCGGAACCACAGGGCAAGGCTACACCTTC
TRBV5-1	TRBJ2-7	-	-	CASSSGGQSYEQYF	TGCGCCAGCAGCTCCGGAGGGCAGTCCTACGAGCAGTACTTC
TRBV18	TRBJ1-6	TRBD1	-	CASSPRDRVNSPLHF	TGTGCCAGCTCACCCCGGGACAGGGTTAATTCACCCCTCCACTTT
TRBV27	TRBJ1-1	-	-	CASSSWALNTEAFF	TGTGCCAGCAGTTCATGGGCCCTGAACACTGAAGCTTTCTTT
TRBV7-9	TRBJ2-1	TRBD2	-	CASSFRTSGNEQFF	TGTGCCAGCAGCTTCCGGACTAGTGGCAATGAGCAGTTCTTC
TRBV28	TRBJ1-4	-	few	CASSVQGGDEKLFF	TGTGCCAGCAGCGTACAGGGTGGGGATGAAAAACTGTTTTTT
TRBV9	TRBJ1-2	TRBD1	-	CASSVAGTGSGYTF	TGTGCCAGCAGCGTAGCCGGGACAGGGTCTGGCTACACCTTC
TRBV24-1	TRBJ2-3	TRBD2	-	CATSEGLTPDTQYF	TGTGCCACCAGTGAGGGACTAACCCCAGATACGCAGTATTTT
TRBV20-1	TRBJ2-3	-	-	CSAGALGYQLADTDTQYF	TGCAGTGCTGGAGCCTTAGGATACCAACTTGCGGACACAGATACGCAGTATTTT
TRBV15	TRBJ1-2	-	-	CATSRASGFRGRDYGYTF	TGTGCCACCAGCAGGGCCTCGGGGTTTCGGGGAAGGGACTATGGCTACACCTTC
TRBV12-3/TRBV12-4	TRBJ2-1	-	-	CASSFSDLRNEQFF	TGTGCCAGCAGTTTTTCAGACCTGAGGAATGAGCAGTTCTTC
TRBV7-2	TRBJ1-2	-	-	CASSLRAGHYGYTF	TGTGCCAGCAGCTTACGGGCCGGCCACTATGGCTACACCTTC
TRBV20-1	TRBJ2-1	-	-	CSANRDSQNEQFF	TGCAGTGCTAACCGGGACTCCCAGAATGAGCAGTTCTTC
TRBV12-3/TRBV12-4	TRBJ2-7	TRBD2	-	CASSPWEGGEQYF	TGTGCCAGCAGCCCCTGGGAGGGTGGCGAGCAGTACTTC
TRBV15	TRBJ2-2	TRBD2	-	CATSRDSSSGRAWAGELFF	TGTGCCACCAGCAGAGATTCGTCTAGCGGGAGGGCATGGGCCGGGGAGCTGTTTTTT
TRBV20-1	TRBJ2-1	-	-	CSAKKSYNEQFF	TGCAGTGCTAAAAAGTCATACAATGAGCAGTTCTTC